This T cell receptor beta chain was recovered during a study of molecular identifiers for immune sequencing clone quantification. In preparing bulk TCR libraries, previously described methods and listed TCR primers were used. TCRdb re-called the PCR reads through MiXCR, storing one row per CDR3 protein. The data contain about 510,000 distinct CDR3 sequences, about a fifth of them singletons. Every naive CD8 library was made from between about 17,000 and 1,100,000 sorted cells with 10%, 30% or 50% RNA. This clonotype occurred many times. Its specificity is unknown. The CDR3 loop spans 15 amino acids. V shed 3 bases and J 10 bases; nucleotides not matched to a gene: 13. The germline V gene has CDR1 SQVTM and CDR2 ANQGSEA. Regarding the study as a whole: Spiked Jurkat TCR RNA equivalent to one cell was reportedly detectable in about a million naive cells. In cases of identical TCR molecules sharing a barcode, highly expanded clone sizes could be underestimated.

The material sequenced was naive CD8+ T cells from blood, with Jurkat cell RNA spiked in. Subset given: FACS-sorted CD8+CD4-CCR7+CD45RA+ naive T cells. The TCR comes from a human donor in good health. Some libraries in this study had Jurkat cell RNA spiked in. This chain connects TRBV29-1 to TRBJ2-4; TRBD1 matches 9 bases. The CDR3 loop reads CSVDFWTGAQIIQYF. As DNA, the CDR3 is TGCAGCGTTGACTTTTGGACAGGGGCCCAGATTATTCAGTACTTC.